This T cell receptor (beta chain) was documented in a study of shared clonotypes between healthy human individuals. The method was immunoSEQ multiplex PCR; TCRdb's version includes in-frame clones alone and lacks a portion of them. This repertoire shows 1.4 million or so clones, about 98.5% found once; its top ten account for 0.36%. V lost 2 bases, J lost 6 bases, and 17 bases lay in between. Looked up from germline, CDR1 is SGHTA and CDR2 is FQGTGA. This CDR3 is 15 amino acids long. The TCR originated in a man in his thirties or forties in good health. This chain connects TRBV7-3 to TRBJ2-7; D may be TRBD1 (6 bases). Sequenced material: naive CD4+ T cells sorted from blood. Stated subset: CD45RA+ positively selected. CDR3 DNA sequence: TGTGCCAGCAGCTTAGCGCTAAACAGGGTAGCCGAGCAGTACTTC. It yields the protein CASSLALNRVAEQYF.